These 25 T cell receptor beta chains originate from one sample sequenced in a study of breast tumors, draining lymph nodes, adjacent tissues. TCRdb ran MiXCR on the multiplex PCR reads and lists one entry per CDR3 protein. The sample shows approximately 120,000 distinct CDR3 sequences, 20% to 25% of them seen only once. Breast cancer patients provided tissue from their axillary draining lymph nodes. Sequenced input: axillary lymph node tissue. All receptors derive from a female donor with breast cancer. Some clones in this sample may be carry-over from other donors' samples.

The rearrangement links TRBV5-1 to TRBJ2-7, with 13 bases identical to TRBD2. Germline V gene data show CDR1 as SGHRS and CDR2 as YFSETQ. J was trimmed by 2 bases and V by 3 bases; bases with no gene match: 2. The CDR3 consists of 15 residues. The DNA of the CDR3 is TGCGCCAGCAGCTCCACTAGCGGGAGGGCCTACGAGCAGTACTTC. Translation gives CASSSTSGRAYEQYF.

As for this clonotype: It may be a read error: a sequence one base away is much more abundant. The chain joins TRBV5-1 to TRBJ2-3; D is perhaps TRBD1 or TRBD2 (5 bases each). CDR3 size: 15 residues. Looked up from germline, CDR1 is SGHRS and CDR2 is YFSETQ. V gave up 4 bases and J gave up 2 bases, with 14 bases separating them. For the CDR3, the DNA is TGCGCCAGCAGCGAGGGACGCCATAACACAGATACGCAGTATTTT. Translation: CASSEGRHNTDTQYF.

Written as DNA, the CDR3 is TGCAGTGCCTATCAGACTAGCGGGAGGGGCAATGAGCAGTTCTTC. It encodes CSAYQTSGRGNEQFF. The chain joins TRBV20-1 to TRBJ2-1; 14 bases map to TRBD2. The CDR3 runs 15 residues. Trimming at V came to 6 bases and at J to 6 bases, leaving 7 bases not matched to a gene. The germline V gene has CDR1 DFQATT and CDR2 SNEGSKA (reference sequence).

Comment on this clonotype: It may be a read error: a sequence one base away is much more abundant. V gene TRBV19 combines with J gene TRBJ2-1; D gene ambiguous. Germline V gives CDR1 LNHDA, CDR2 SQIVND (reference sequence). V lost 10 bases to trimming and J lost 14 bases, with 21 bases between them. The CDR3 is 12 amino acids. The CDR3 here is CANSELGPVKFF. DNA of the CDR3: TGTGCCAATTCCGAGTTGGGCCCAGTTAAGTTCTTC.

For this clonotype: This clone may be a read error of a much larger clone one base away. The chain couples TRBV28 to TRBJ2-7; D possibly corresponds to TRBD2 (6 bases). Trimming pared 5 bases from V and 2 bases from J, leaving 10 bases between. The CDR3 is made up of 13 amino acids. Germline V gene sequence: CDR1 MDHEN, CDR2 SYDVKM. The CDR3 coding sequence is TGTGCCAGCAGTGGGGACTTCCCCTACGAGCAGTACTTC. Translating it yields CASSGDFPYEQYF. Filled out from reference TRBV28 and TRBJ2-7, the complete variable domain reads DVKVTQSSRYLVKRTGEKVFLECVQDMDHENMFWYRQDPGLGLRLIYFSYDVKMKEKGDIPEGYSVSREKKERFSLILESASTNQTSMYLCASSGDFPYEQYFGPGTRLTVT.

This clonotype was seen at least ten times. The V call is TRBV7-6, the J call TRBJ2-2; tentative D call: TRBD1 (5 bases). V dropped 5 bases and J dropped 4 bases, with 17 bases sitting between them. Germline values: CDR1 SGHVS, CDR2 FNYEAQ. The CDR3 runs 16 residues. For the CDR3, the DNA is TGTGCCAGCAGCCTACCCCGCAGGGAACTCACCGGGGAGCTGTTTTTT. It codes for CASSLPRRELTGELFF.

The table lists this clonotype with many counts. CDR3 in amino acids: CSAAYRGSGNTIYF. In nucleotides, the CDR3 is TGCAGTGCCGCATACAGGGGGTCTGGAAACACCATATATTTT. The genes are TRBV20-1 and TRBJ1-3; 8 nucleotides agree with TRBD1. CDR1 and CDR2 (germline): DFQATT, SNEGSKA (reference sequence). The CDR3 has 14 amino acids. V trimming: 6 bases; J trimming: 1 base; junction bases outside the gene matches: 5.

Ten or more counts support this clonotype. V is TRBV10-1 and J is TRBJ2-7; D call uncertain. The CDR3 is 13 amino acids. V dropped 0 bases and J dropped 6 bases, with 9 bases sitting between them. The germline gives CDR1 WNHNN, CDR2 SYGVQD (reference sequence). DNA for the CDR3: TGCGCCAGCAGTGAGTCGAGTCGATCCGAGCAGTACTTC. As protein: CASSESSRSEQYF.

Ten or more counts support this clonotype. The rearrangement joins TRBV7-9 to TRBJ2-7; TRBD1 agrees at 10 bases. The CDR3 spans 15 residues. J was trimmed by 3 bases and V by 5 bases; bases with no gene match: 7. Germline CDR1 is SEHNR and CDR2 is FQNEAQ (reference sequence). The CDR3 DNA reads as TGTGCCAGCAGCGCAGCGCGGACAGGGGGCTACGAGCAGTACTTC. Its protein is CASSAARTGGYEQYF.

Regarding this clonotype: A much larger clone is a single base away; this may be a read error. The CDR3 does not close with the conserved phenylalanine or tryptophan, likely indicating a read error. The V and J genes are TRBV5-4 and TRBJ1-2, with 12 bases matching TRBD1. V shed 4 bases and J 5 bases; nucleotides not matched to a gene: 6. CDR3 size: 15 residues. Germline V gene data show CDR1 as SGHNT and CDR2 as YYREEE (reference sequence). The CDR3 loop is CASSNRDRGRYGYTS. The CDR3 DNA reads TGTGCCAGCAGCAACCGGGACAGGGGGCGTTATGGCTACACCTCC.

Worth noting for this clonotype: A single base separates this from a much larger clone, so it may be a read error. No conserved phenylalanine or tryptophan is present at the end of the CDR3, so a read error is the likely explanation. This rearrangement joins TRBV10-2 to TRBJ1-2; D is possibly TRBD1 (5 bases). This CDR3 region has 15 residues. Germline V CDR1 and CDR2: WSHSY, SAAADI. The V and J ends lost 4 bases and 7 bases respectively, with 19 bases between them. CDR3 DNA sequence: TGCGCCAGCAGTGCCTATAGCGGGAGGGGCTCTGGCTACACCATC. This codes for CASSAYSGRGSGYTI.

This clonotype has ten or more counts. The rearrangement joins TRBV5-1 to TRBJ2-3; D not certain. Germline assignment: CDR1 SGHRS and CDR2 YFSETQ. The CDR3 is 15 residues long. Trimming removed 0 bases from V and 3 bases from J, with 11 bases in between. CDR3 in amino acids: CASSLEGSRTDTQYF. The CDR3 nucleotides are TGCGCCAGCAGCTTGGAGGGCAGCCGGACAGATACGCAGTATTTT.

There are many counts of this clonotype. The V gene is TRBV11-2, the J gene TRBJ2-5; 7 nucleotides align to TRBD1. Germline CDR1 SGHAT, CDR2 FQNNGV. V shed 4 bases and J 0 bases; nucleotides not matched to a gene: 5. This CDR3 region has 15 residues. CDR3 protein: CASSSGDRDQETQYF. The CDR3 coding sequence is TGTGCCAGCAGCTCCGGAGACAGGGACCAAGAGACCCAGTACTTC.

This clonotype was counted many times. The CDR3 spells CASSLARAGGGNEQFF. Here the CDR3 DNA reads TGCGCCAGCAGCTTGGCCAGAGCGGGAGGGGGGAATGAGCAGTTCTTC. V is TRBV5-1 and J is TRBJ2-1; 10 bases agree with TRBD2. Germline-derived CDR1 and CDR2 are SGHRS and YFSETQ. The CDR3 consists of 16 residues. V was clipped by 0 bases and J by 7 bases; unmatched bases: 7.

For this clonotype: Sequence at one end of the junction differs from germline and may be a read error. The rearrangement joins TRBV5-1 to TRBJ2-2; tentative D call: TRBD2 (5 bases). Per germline, CDR1 SGHRS and CDR2 YFSETQ. CDR3 length: 13 amino acids. The CDR3 loop is CASSPLNTGELSF. The CDR3 DNA reads TGCGCCAGCAGCCCCCTAAACACCGGGGAGCTGTCTTTT.

As for this clonotype: Since a much larger clone is just one base distant, this may be a read error. The chain is built from TRBV5-6 and TRBJ2-1; maybe TRBD1 (6 bases). The germline V gene encodes CDR1 SGHDT and CDR2 YYEEEE. Trimming removed 7 bases at V and 6 bases at J, with 32 bases between. The CDR3 consists of 19 residues. The CDR3 region is CASATPVTQGPHSPNEQFF. Here the CDR3 DNA reads TGTGCCAGCGCCACCCCGGTGACTCAGGGGCCACATTCCCCCAATGAGCAGTTCTTC.

The chain combines TRBV28 with TRBJ1-2, with 7 bases aligning to TRBD1. Per germline, CDR1 MDHEN and CDR2 SYDVKM. This CDR3 region has 13 residues. V was clipped by 6 bases and J by 7 bases; unmatched bases: 8. CDR3 sequence reads: CASRPPGGSGYTF. CDR3 in DNA: TGTGCCAGCAGGCCCCCAGGGGGTTCTGGCTACACCTTC.

Concerning this clonotype itself: With a much larger clone just one base away, this may be a read error. The rearrangement links TRBV27 to TRBJ2-7, with 7 bases that match TRBD2. Germline lookup yields CDR1 MNHEY and CDR2 SMNVEV (reference sequence). Trimming at V came to 3 bases and at J to 2 bases, leaving 10 bases not matched to a gene. CDR3 length: 16 residues. CDR3 residues: CASSFLLGDYAYEQYF. The CDR3 DNA is TGTGCCAGCAGTTTTCTTCTGGGGGACTATGCCTACGAGCAGTACTTC.

In this sample, this clonotype turned up many times. V is TRBV12-3 or TRBV12-4 and J is TRBJ1-2; 8 nucleotides match TRBD1. V lost 4 bases, J lost 7 bases, and 11 bases stayed unmatched. This CDR3 is built from 15 residues. Here the CDR3 DNA reads TGTGCCAGCAGTTCGGTTGGCAGGGGGCTCGGTGGCTACACCTTC. Translated: CASSSVGRGLGGYTF.

About this clonotype itself: A much bigger clone sits one base away, suggesting this may be a read error. The chain combines TRBV10-3 with TRBJ2-7; 8 positions match TRBD2. With 8 bases clipped from V and 9 bases from J, the junction kept 12 bases outside the gene matches. From germline, CDR1 is ENHRY and CDR2 SYGVKD. CDR3 length: 13 residues. The CDR3 bases are TGTGCCATCCAACTAGCGGCGGGTAGGGGGCAGTACTTC. Translating gives CAIQLAAGRGQYF.

V gene TRBV3-1 combines with J gene TRBJ2-3; D may be TRBD2 (6 bases). This CDR3 has 16 amino acids. Germline V gene data show CDR1 as LGHDT and CDR2 as YNNKEL (reference sequence). V lost 0 bases to trimming and J lost 5 bases, with 15 bases between them. The CDR3 DNA follows: TGTGCCAGCAGCCAAGATCGGCTAGCGTTACAAGATACGCAGTATTTT. Its translation: CASSQDRLALQDTQYF.

This clonotype was counted ten times or more. The V gene is TRBV20-1, the J gene TRBJ1-2; no clear D gene. Germline values: CDR1 DFQATT, CDR2 SNEGSKA (reference sequence). The V and J ends lost 2 bases and 4 bases respectively, with 11 bases between them. This CDR3 region has 13 residues. DNA for the CDR3: TGCAGTGCTAGACCCACTGACGCCTATGGCTACACCTTC. Protein sequence: CSARPTDAYGYTF.

This chain connects TRBV3-1 to TRBJ2-1; either TRBD1 or TRBD2 may fit D (5 bases each). The CDR3 runs 16 residues. Germline CDR1 is LGHDT and CDR2 is YNNKEL (reference sequence). Trimming pared 1 base from V and 0 bases from J, leaving 10 bases between. The CDR3 coding sequence is TGTGCCAGCAGCCAAGGGGACGGGCTCTCCTACAATGAGCAGTTCTTC. Translating gives CASSQGDGLSYNEQFF.

Comments on this clonotype: With a much larger clone just one base away, this may be a read error. CDR3 sequence: CSARGGAGGGQRQHF. The CDR3 DNA is TGCAGTGCTAGGGGTGGGGCAGGGGGCGGGCAGCGCCAGCATTTT. The chain couples TRBV20-1 to TRBJ1-5; 8 bases map to TRBD1. This CDR3 is built from 15 residues. Germline values: CDR1 DFQATT, CDR2 SNEGSKA (reference sequence).

The chain has TRBV28 and TRBJ2-5, with D uncertain. CDR3 length: 13 residues. Per germline, CDR1 MDHEN and CDR2 SYDVKM. Trimming pared 5 bases from V and 5 bases from J, leaving 12 bases between. CDR3 residues: CASSEWAVETQYF. The CDR3 DNA follows: TGTGCCAGCAGTGAGTGGGCAGTGGAGACCCAGTACTTC.